Listed below are T cell receptor beta chains from one sample, sequenced in a study of cytomegalovirus exposure and HLA in healthy donors. TCRdb's copy holds only in-frame clones and misses some; the assay was immunoSEQ multiplex PCR. The sample lists over 110,000 clones, around four fifths occurring once. Sample: PBMCs. Source of these receptors: a male donor in good health and CMV-seropositive. Each CDR3 is given with its conserved first and last residue. The D gene is left open where the match is weak. For some rows the clone size is stated as once, few or many, or as a class when expanded; others skip it.

>-|TRBV21-1|-|TRBJ2-1
TGTGCCAGCGGGAGGGTTGAGCAGTTCTTC
CASGRVEQFF
>-|TRBV5-6|TRBD2|TRBJ2-7
TGTGCCAGCAGCTTGGATGTTAGCGGGGTCTACGAGCAGTACTTC
CASSLDVSGVYEQYF
>-|TRBV5-1|-|TRBJ2-7
TGCGCCAGCAGCCCCGGTTCCGACGAGCAGTACTTC
CASSPGSDEQYF
>few|TRBV7-9|-|TRBJ2-2
TGTGCCAGCAGCTTAGGAGGTTTTGGGGGGACCGGGGAGCTGTTTTTT
CASSLGGFGGTGELFF
>-|TRBV10-3|TRBD1|TRBJ2-7
TGTGCCATCGGGGACCGCTCGGGACAGCGATACTACGAGCAGTACTTC
CAIGDRSGQRYYEQYF
>-|TRBV5-4|TRBD1|TRBJ2-7
TGTGCCAGCAGCCGTCGGGGACAGGGCGTCTACGAGCAGTACTTC
CASSRRGQGVYEQYF
>-|TRBV7-9|-|TRBJ1-1
TGTGCCAGCAGCCTCACCGGGGGTTCTGCTGAAGCTTTCTTT
CASSLTGGSAEAFF
>-|TRBV27|TRBD1|TRBJ2-7
TGTGCCAGCAGTTCCCCCGGGACAGGGGTCTCCTACGAGCAGTACTTC
CASSSPGTGVSYEQYF
>-|TRBV19|-|TRBJ1-5
TGTGCCAGTAGTCCCCTTTATGGCAATCAGCCCCAGCATTTT
CASSPLYGNQPQHF
>-|TRBV29-1|-|TRBJ2-1
TGCAGCATACGAGCCCCCTACAATGAGCAGTTCTTC
CSIRAPYNEQFF
>few|TRBV30|TRBD2|TRBJ2-7
TGTGCCTGGAGGACGACTAGCGGGAGGGCCTACGAGCAGTACTTC
CAWRTTSGRAYEQYF
>-|TRBV11-1|-|TRBJ2-6
TGTGCCAGCAGTTTGCGGGGAGCTGGGGCCAACGTCCTGACTTTC
CASSLRGAGANVLTF
>-|TRBV19|TRBD1|TRBJ2-1
TGTGCCAGCGAGGGGACAGGGAAGGCGGATGAGCAGTTCTTC
CASEGTGKADEQFF
>-|TRBV5-6|-|TRBJ1-2
TGTGCCAGCAGCTTTGGGGGGGCAGACTATGGCTACACCTTC
CASSFGGADYGYTF
>-|TRBV6-6|-|TRBJ2-7
TGTGCCAGCAGAACAGGGACCTACGAGCAGTACTTC
CASRTGTYEQYF
>-|TRBV14|-|TRBJ2-1
TGTGCCAGCAGCCCTCGGACTACTAACAATGAGCAGTTCTTC
CASSPRTTNNEQFF
>-|TRBV7-8|TRBD2|TRBJ2-1
TGTGCCAGCAGCTTCCAAGCGGGAGGAGGAAATGAGCAGTTCTTC
CASSFQAGGGNEQFF
>-|TRBV28|-|TRBJ2-7
TGTGCCAGCACCGGACAGATCTCCTACGAGCAGTACTTC
CASTGQISYEQYF
>-|TRBV15|TRBD1|TRBJ2-1
TGTGCCACCAGCAGAGTACCCGGACAGGGGGCCGATGAGCAGTTCTTC
CATSRVPGQGADEQFF
>-|TRBV6-5|TRBD1|TRBJ2-5
TGTGCCAGCAGTTACGCGGCAGGGGGGACCCAGTACTTC
CASSYAAGGTQYF
>-|TRBV6-4|-|TRBJ2-7
TGTGCCAGCAGTGGCCAGGGTCCCTTC
CASSGQGPF
>once|TRBV7-8|TRBD1|TRBJ1-2
TGTGCCAGCAGCTTAGCGACAGGGACAATCAACTATGGCTACACCTTC
CASSLATGTINYGYTF
>few|TRBV28|-|TRBJ2-1
TGTGCCAGCAGTTTAGGGGGGGCGGGGGAGCAGTTCTTC
CASSLGGAGEQFF
>once|TRBV28|-|TRBJ1-4
TGTGCCAGCAGTTTGGGGGCCAGTTGGCAGAATGAAAAACTGTTTTTT
CASSLGASWQNEKLFF
>-|TRBV19|-|TRBJ2-6
TGTGCCAGTAGTGGAACGGGACTGACTGGGGCCAACGTCCTGACTTTC
CASSGTGLTGANVLTF
>once|TRBV7-9|-|TRBJ1-1
TGTTCCAGCAGCTTAGAGGCAGGGGTAAGCACTGAAGCTTTCTTT
CSSSLEAGVSTEAFF
>-|TRBV7-9|TRBD2|TRBJ2-7
TGTTCCAGCAGCCCCGGACTAGCGGGAGTATTGGGCTACGAGCAGTACTTC
CSSSPGLAGVLGYEQYF
>-|TRBV2|TRBD1|TRBJ2-3
TGTGCCAGCTACACAGGGGGAGGCGGAGATACGCAGTATTTT
CASYTGGGGDTQYF
>-|TRBV6-5|-|TRBJ1-2
TGTGCCAGCAGTTACTCCCAGGGCAGGGGCGGCTACACCTTC
CASSYSQGRGGYTF
>-|TRBV15|-|TRBJ2-3
TGTGCCACCAGCAATTGGGCGCGACAGGCAGATACGCAGTATTTT
CATSNWARQADTQYF
>-|TRBV2|TRBD1|TRBJ2-7
TGTGCCAGCAGGAGGGACAGAAATCCCCCTGGTGAGCAGTACTTC
CASRRDRNPPGEQYF
>once|TRBV28|TRBD1|TRBJ1-2
TGTGCCAGCAGTTTCGGGGGACAGGGCTATGGCTACACCTTC
CASSFGGQGYGYTF
>-|TRBV5-4|TRBD1|TRBJ1-2
TGTGCCAGCAGCCGTAGACAGGGGACAGGTGCCTATGGCTACACCTTC
CASSRRQGTGAYGYTF
>-|TRBV4-2|TRBD1|TRBJ1-4
TGTGCCAGCAGCCAAGATTATCGACAGGGAGGTTCTCCAAATGAAAAACTGTTTTTT
CASSQDYRQGGSPNEKLFF
>-|TRBV6-5|TRBD1|TRBJ2-1
TGTGCCAGCCGAAGAGGGGGCCCCTCCTACAATGAGCAGTTCTTC
CASRRGGPSYNEQFF
>few|TRBV5-1|-|TRBJ2-3
TGCGCCAGCAGCCCCCTGCGGGAAGTTGTAGATACGCAGTATTTT
CASSPLREVVDTQYF
>once|TRBV7-8|TRBD2|TRBJ2-7
TGTGCCAGCAGCAAGACTAGCGGGGAGTACGAGCAGTACTTC
CASSKTSGEYEQYF
>once|TRBV6-5|TRBD1|TRBJ1-1
TGTGCCAGCAGGTGGACAGGGCCCCAGAACACTGAAGCTTTCTTT
CASRWTGPQNTEAFF
>-|TRBV10-3|-|TRBJ1-2
TGTGCCTCCACCGGGACTAACTATGGCTACACCTTC
CASTGTNYGYTF
>-|TRBV5-8|-|TRBJ1-1
TGTGCCAGCAGCTTGGCCAGTTCCGAAGCTTTCTTT
CASSLASSEAFF
>-|TRBV7-3|-|TRBJ2-1
TGTGCCAGCAGCTTAATCCTGGGGGCCTTGTCTGAGCAGTTCTTC
CASSLILGALSEQFF
>-|TRBV7-8|-|TRBJ2-1
TGTGCCAGCAGTGACCGGGACTTCCAGAATGAGCAGTTCTTC
CASSDRDFQNEQFF
>few|TRBV7-6|-|TRBJ2-3
TGTGCCAGCAGCTTAACGGGATTTATGGAGAATACGCAGTATTTT
CASSLTGFMENTQYF
>-|TRBV4-2|-|TRBJ1-2
TGTGCCAGCAGCCAAGGCGTCAGGGAGGGGTATGGCTACACCTTC
CASSQGVREGYGYTF
>-|TRBV7-9|TRBD2|TRBJ2-7
TGTGCCAGCAGCTTAGAGGATAGGACTAGCGGAAACACCTACGAGCAGTACTTC
CASSLEDRTSGNTYEQYF
>-|TRBV2|-|TRBJ2-7
TGTGCCACATCTATACCCTACGAGCAGTACTTC
CATSIPYEQYF
>once|TRBV2|-|TRBJ2-7
TGTGCCAGCGGAGGGGCCCCCCACTACGAGCAGTACTTC
CASGGAPHYEQYF
>-|TRBV29-1|-|TRBJ2-5
TGCAGCGTTGCGCTAGAAGAAGAGACCCAGTACTTC
CSVALEEETQYF
>-|TRBV27|TRBD1|TRBJ2-7
TGTGCCAGCAGCCCCGCCCGGGACAGGGGTACCTACGAGCAGTACTTC
CASSPARDRGTYEQYF
>-|TRBV5-5|TRBD1|TRBJ1-4
TGTGCCAGCAGCTTCTCAAGCAGGGTTTGGGACAGGGATGAAAAACTGTTTTTT
CASSFSSRVWDRDEKLFF
>-|TRBV7-3|-|TRBJ2-2
TGTGCCAGCAGCCCCCCAGGCCAGGAGGGCGGGGAGCTGTTTTTT
CASSPPGQEGGELFF
>-|TRBV4-2|-|TRBJ1-2
TGTGCCAGCAGCCAAGATGCCCCAGGGATCTATGGCTACACCTTC
CASSQDAPGIYGYTF
>-|TRBV6-1|-|TRBJ2-1
TGTGCCAGCAGTGAAGCCCGGCCAGGTAGAGAGCAGTTCTTC
CASSEARPGREQFF
>once|TRBV9|TRBD2|TRBJ2-1
TGTGCCAGCAGCGTAGGACTAGCGGGGTTTCATGAGCAGTTCTTC
CASSVGLAGFHEQFF
>-|TRBV7-3|-|TRBJ2-1
TGTGCCAGCAGCTTAAGGGGGGGGGCTAGCGAATACAATGAGCAGTTCTTC
CASSLRGGASEYNEQFF
>-|TRBV11-3|TRBD2|TRBJ2-1
TGTGCCAGCAGCTTACTAGCGGGGGGGCCGGGGAATGAGCAGTTCTTC
CASSLLAGGPGNEQFF
>-|TRBV5-1|-|TRBJ2-6
TGCGCCAGCAGCTTGGCCGGGCAGGGTGTTGCTGGGGCCAACGTCCTGACTTTC
CASSLAGQGVAGANVLTF
>-|TRBV5-1|TRBD2|TRBJ2-1
TGCGCCAGCAGCTTGGTCTCTAGCGGGGGCTACAATGAGCAGTTCTTC
CASSLVSSGGYNEQFF
>-|TRBV28|TRBD1|TRBJ1-1
TGTGCCAGCAGTGAAACAGGGGGCTGGGGGTACACTGAAGCTTTCTTT
CASSETGGWGYTEAFF